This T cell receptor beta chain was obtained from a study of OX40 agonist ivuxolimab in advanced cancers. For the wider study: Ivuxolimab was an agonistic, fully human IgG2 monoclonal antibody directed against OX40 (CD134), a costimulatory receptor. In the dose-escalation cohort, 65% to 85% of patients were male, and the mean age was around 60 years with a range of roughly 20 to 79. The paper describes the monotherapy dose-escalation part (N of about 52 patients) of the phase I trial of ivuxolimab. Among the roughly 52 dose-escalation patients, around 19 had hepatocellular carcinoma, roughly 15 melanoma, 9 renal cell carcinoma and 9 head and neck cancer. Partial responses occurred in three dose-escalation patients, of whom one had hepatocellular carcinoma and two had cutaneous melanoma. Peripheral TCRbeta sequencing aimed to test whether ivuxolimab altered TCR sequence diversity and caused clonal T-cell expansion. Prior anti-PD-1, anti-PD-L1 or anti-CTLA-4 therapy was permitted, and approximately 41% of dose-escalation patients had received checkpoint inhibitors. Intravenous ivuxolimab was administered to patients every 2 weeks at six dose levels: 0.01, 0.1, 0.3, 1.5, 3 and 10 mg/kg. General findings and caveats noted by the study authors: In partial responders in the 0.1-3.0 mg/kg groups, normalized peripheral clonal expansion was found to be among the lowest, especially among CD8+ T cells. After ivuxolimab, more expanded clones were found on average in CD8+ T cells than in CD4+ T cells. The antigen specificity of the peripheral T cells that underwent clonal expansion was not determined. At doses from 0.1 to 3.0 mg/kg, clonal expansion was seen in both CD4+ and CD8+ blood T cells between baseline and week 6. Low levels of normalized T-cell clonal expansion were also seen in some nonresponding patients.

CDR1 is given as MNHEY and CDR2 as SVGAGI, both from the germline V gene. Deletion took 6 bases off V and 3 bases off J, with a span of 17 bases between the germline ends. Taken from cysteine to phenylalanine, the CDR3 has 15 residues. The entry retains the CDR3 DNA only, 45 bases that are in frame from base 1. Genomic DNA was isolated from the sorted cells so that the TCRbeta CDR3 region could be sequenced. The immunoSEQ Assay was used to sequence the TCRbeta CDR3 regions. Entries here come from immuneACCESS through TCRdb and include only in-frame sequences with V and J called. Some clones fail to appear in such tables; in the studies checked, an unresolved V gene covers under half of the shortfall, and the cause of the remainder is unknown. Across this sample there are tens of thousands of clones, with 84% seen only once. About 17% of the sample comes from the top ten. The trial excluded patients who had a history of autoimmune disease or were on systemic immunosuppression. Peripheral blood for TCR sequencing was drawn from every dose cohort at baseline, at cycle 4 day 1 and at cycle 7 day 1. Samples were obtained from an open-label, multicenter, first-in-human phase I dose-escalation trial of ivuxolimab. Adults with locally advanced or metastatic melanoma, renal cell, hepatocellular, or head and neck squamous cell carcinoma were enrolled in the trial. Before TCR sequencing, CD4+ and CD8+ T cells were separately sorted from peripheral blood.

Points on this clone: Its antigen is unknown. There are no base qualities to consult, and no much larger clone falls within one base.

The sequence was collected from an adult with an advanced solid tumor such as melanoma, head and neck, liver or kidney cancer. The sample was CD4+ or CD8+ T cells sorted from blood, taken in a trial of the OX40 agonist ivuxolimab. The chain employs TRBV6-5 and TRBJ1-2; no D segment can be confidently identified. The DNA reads TGTGCCAGCAGACATGGTACGATGAGCTACTATGGCTACACCTTC. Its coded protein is CASRHGTMSYYGYTF.